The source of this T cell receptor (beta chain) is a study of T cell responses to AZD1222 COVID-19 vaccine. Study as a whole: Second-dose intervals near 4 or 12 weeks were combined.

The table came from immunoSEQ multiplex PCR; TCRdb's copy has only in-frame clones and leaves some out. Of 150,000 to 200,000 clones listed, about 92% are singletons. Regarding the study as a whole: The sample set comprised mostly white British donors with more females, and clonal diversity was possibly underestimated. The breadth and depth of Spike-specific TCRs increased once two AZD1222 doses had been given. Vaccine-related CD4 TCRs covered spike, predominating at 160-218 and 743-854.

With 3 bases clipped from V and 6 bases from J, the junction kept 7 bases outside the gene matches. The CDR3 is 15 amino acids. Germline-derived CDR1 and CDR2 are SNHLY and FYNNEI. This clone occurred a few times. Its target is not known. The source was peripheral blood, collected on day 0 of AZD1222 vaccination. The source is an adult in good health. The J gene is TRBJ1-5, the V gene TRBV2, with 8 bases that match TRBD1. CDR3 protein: CASSDLVTGAQPQHF. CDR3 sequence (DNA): TGTGCCAGCAGTGATTTGGTGACAGGGGCTCAGCCCCAGCATTTT. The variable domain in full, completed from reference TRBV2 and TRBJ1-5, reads EPEVTQTPSHQVTQMGQEVILRCVPISNHLYFYWYRQILGQKVEFLVSFYNNEISEKSEIFDDQFSVERPDGSNFTLKIRSTKLEDSAMYFCASSDLVTGAQPQHFGDGTRLSIL.